This T cell receptor (beta chain) was sequenced during a study of CD8 T cells in ankylosing spondylitis. As concerns this clonotype: The antigen remains unidentified.

Study-wide findings and caveats: Enrichment of disease-linked clones was reportedly significant in matched ankylosing spondylitis synovial fluid. Characteristic, it appeared, of ankylosing spondylitis blood was a TCR beta motif of eight or nine highly homologous variants. A CD8+ phenotype characterized the disease-linked clones, which were relatively rare in peripheral blood.

The CDR3 totals 17 residues. CDR1 is MNHEY and CDR2 is SMNVEV in the germline V gene (reference sequence). The junction had 10 bases not matched to a gene; V was cut back by 5 bases and J by 3 bases. With molecular barcodes, quantitative 5'-RACE was used to make the TCR beta libraries. A single record per CDR3 protein comes from TCRdb applying MiXCR to the 5' RACE reads. The repertoire holds about 540,000 distinct CDR3 sequences, about 13% seen once, with approximately 6.2% in the top ten. The receptor's source is a male donor with ankylosing spondylitis. The sequenced material came from blood, either unsorted or a sorted T cell fraction (not recorded which). The chain links TRBV27 to TRBJ2-1; 10 bases match TRBD2. The CDR3 is CASSPRTSGIHYNEQFF. The DNA of the CDR3 is TGTGCCAGCAGTCCGCGGACTAGCGGAATACACTACAATGAGCAGTTCTTC.